This TCR beta chain was sequenced for a study of shared clonotypes between healthy human individuals. CD4+ cells underwent separation, giving CD45RA+ naive and CD45RA-negative memory subsets. Details on this clone: As yet, its antigen is unknown.

Study results and limitations: Expectations were that clonotype sharing among donors would be affected by sequencing depth. Larger estimated richness was generally recorded for naive subsets relative to memory subsets. Clonotypes that were shared across a few donors made up approximately 5.1% of naive CD4 clonotypes.

Sequenced by immunoSEQ multiplex PCR; TCRdb stores in-frame clones only, minus some. This table has approximately 740,000 clones, roughly 70% appearing once. Material: memory CD4+ T cells sorted from blood. Subset noted: CD45RA-negative fraction. The receptor comes from a woman aged 25-40 years in good health.

Here the CDR3 reads CATKRGVNQPQHF. CDR3 in DNA: TGTGCCACCAAACGGGGGGTCAATCAGCCCCAGCATTTT. The chain has TRBV28 and TRBJ1-5; a weak D match, TRBD1 (5 bases). Germline CDR1 is MDHEN and CDR2 is SYDVKM. Trimming stripped 10 bases from V and 3 bases from J, with 13 bases between. The CDR3 totals 13 residues.